A selection of T cell receptor beta chains follows, all from one sample in a study of blood T cell repertoires in COVID-19. Profiled with immunoSEQ multiplex PCR; TCRdb holds only in-frame clones, not every one. The sample contains around 200,000 clones, 89% of which appear only once. Sequenced input: PBMCs or T cells enriched from blood (not recorded which). The receptors were gathered from a woman in her thirties or forties with acute COVID-19. Both conserved end residues are part of each CDR3. The D gene is left open where the match is weak. Part of the rows lack a size; the others show once, few, many or a class for expanded clones.

D: TRBD1; V: TRBV19; size: NA; J: TRBJ2-3; CDR3: CASSIDLTTGTGPITTDTQYF
D: TRBD2; V: TRBV9; size: NA; J: TRBJ2-7; CDR3: CASSAKPGLAGAREQYF
D: NA; V: TRBV2; size: NA; J: TRBJ2-1; CDR3: CASKGFAGDNEQFF
D: NA; V: TRBV5-5; size: NA; J: TRBJ2-5; CDR3: CASSLASQETQYF
D: TRBD2; V: TRBV2; size: NA; J: TRBJ2-1; CDR3: CASSRLSSGRYNEQFF
D: TRBD2; V: TRBV4-1; size: NA; J: TRBJ2-3; CDR3: CASSQGTGRMGGTDTQYF
D: NA; V: TRBV7-2; size: NA; J: TRBJ2-1; CDR3: CASSQDQGANEQFF
D: TRBD2; V: TRBV4-3; size: NA; J: TRBJ2-3; CDR3: CASSQGSGRALGTDTQYF
D: TRBD1; V: TRBV28; size: NA; J: TRBJ2-6; CDR3: CASRIRQGAQSGANVLTF
D: TRBD2; V: TRBV18; size: NA; J: TRBJ2-5; CDR3: CASSPQGGETQYF
D: TRBD2; V: TRBV5-3; size: NA; J: TRBJ2-1; CDR3: CARRKIAGPIKTSSYNEQFF
D: NA; V: TRBV7-2; size: NA; J: TRBJ2-7; CDR3: CASSLKTQGREQYF
D: TRBD1; V: TRBV6-5; size: few; J: TRBJ2-7; CDR3: CASSPTGYGLYEQYF
D: TRBD1; V: TRBV19; size: NA; J: TRBJ2-2; CDR3: CASSIGTDTGELFF
D: NA; V: TRBV30; size: NA; J: TRBJ2-3; CDR3: CAWTGLDTQYF
D: NA; V: TRBV3-1/TRBV3-2; size: NA; J: TRBJ2-2; CDR3: CASRGAWAGELFF
D: NA; V: TRBV15; size: NA; J: TRBJ1-4; CDR3: CATSRDKGIGEKLFF
D: NA; V: TRBV5-5; size: NA; J: TRBJ2-3; CDR3: CASSLRLDTQYF
D: NA; V: TRBV19; size: NA; J: TRBJ1-2; CDR3: CASRERSSYGYTF
D: TRBD2; V: TRBV5-1; size: NA; J: TRBJ2-3; CDR3: CASSLPTRQGMGSGGPTDTQYF
D: NA; V: TRBV24-1; size: once; J: TRBJ2-7; CDR3: CATSDLFGYEQYF
D: NA; V: TRBV4-1; size: few; J: TRBJ2-7; CDR3: CASSQERTLGYEQYF
D: TRBD2; V: TRBV7-2; size: NA; J: TRBJ2-7; CDR3: CASSYRTSGRVEQYF
D: NA; V: TRBV27; size: NA; J: TRBJ1-6; CDR3: CASSPVLNSPLHF
D: NA; V: TRBV9; size: once; J: TRBJ1-6; CDR3: CASSGRGDGSPLHF
D: NA; V: TRBV14; size: NA; J: TRBJ1-6; CDR3: CASSQQAGISSPLHF
D: TRBD2; V: TRBV2; size: NA; J: TRBJ2-1; CDR3: CASTLGLAGGNSYNEQFF
D: NA; V: TRBV5-6; size: NA; J: TRBJ2-7; CDR3: CASSLWGRYEQYF
D: TRBD1; V: TRBV5-1; size: NA; J: TRBJ1-4; CDR3: CASSLWDRNEKLFF
D: TRBD2; V: TRBV7-2; size: NA; J: TRBJ2-4; CDR3: CASSLRLAGGNIQYF
D: NA; V: TRBV9; size: NA; J: TRBJ1-1; CDR3: CASSVGPGMNTEAFF
D: TRBD2; V: TRBV9; size: NA; J: TRBJ2-1; CDR3: CASSPRSGTRISSGGAYNEQFF
D: TRBD2; V: TRBV10-1; size: NA; J: TRBJ2-3; CDR3: CASSAASGGADTQYF
D: NA; V: TRBV7-9; size: few; J: TRBJ1-1; CDR3: CASSFPGRSTEAFF
D: NA; V: TRBV28; size: once; J: TRBJ1-2; CDR3: CASSPRTDRGGYTF
D: NA; V: TRBV30; size: NA; J: TRBJ1-2; CDR3: CARGTVNYGYTF
D: NA; V: TRBV15; size: NA; J: TRBJ2-7; CDR3: CAIPGLPDSYEQYF